The 17 T cell receptor beta chains reported below all come from one sample, sequenced in a study of blood T cell repertoires in COVID-19. Data came from immunoSEQ multiplex PCR; TCRdb stores just in-frame clones and leaves some out. The table lists about 240,000 clones, around 83% of them singletons. Sequenced sample: peripheral blood. The receptor source for this set is a man younger than 40 who had recovered from COVID-19.

The chain employs TRBV5-1 and TRBJ2-7; D may be TRBD2 (6 bases). The CDR3 is 13 amino acids. Trimming left V 0 bases short and J 7 bases short, with 11 bases between. Germline V gives CDR1 SGHRS, CDR2 YFSETQ. CDR3 in amino acids: CASSLVMGGEQYV. The CDR3 DNA follows: TGCGCCAGCAGCTTGGTTATGGGAGGAGAGCAGTACGTC.

The chain joins TRBV19 to TRBJ1-1, with D possibly being TRBD1 (6 bases). The CDR3 contains 13 residues. Per the germline V gene, CDR1 is LNHDA and CDR2 is SQIVND (reference sequence). V was pared by 2 bases and J by 3 bases, with 7 bases between. The CDR3 is CASSIKGDTEAFF. CDR3 nucleotides: TGTGCCAGTAGTATAAAGGGGGACACTGAAGCTTTCTTT.

This clone was observed a handful of times. The rearrangement links TRBV7-9 to TRBJ2-1; no reliable D call. Germline V gives CDR1 SEHNR, CDR2 FQNEAQ (reference sequence). The CDR3 extends over 13 amino acids. The ends were cut back, 5 bases at V and 8 bases at J, with 13 bases in the middle. The CDR3 DNA reads as TGTGCCAGCAGCGAAAGACTTTGGGATGAGCAGTTCTTC. Translated, it gives CASSERLWDEQFF.

This sequence joins TRBV5-4 and TRBJ2-7; tentatively, D is TRBD1 (6 bases). The CDR3 totals 17 residues. Per the germline V gene, CDR1 is SGHNT and CDR2 is YYREEE (reference sequence). The ends were cut back, 10 bases at V and 4 bases at J, with 30 bases in the middle. The CDR3 region is CAATTRGFRDKQYEQYF. The CDR3 nucleotides are TGTGCCGCCACCACCAGGGGTTTCCGCGACAAACAGTACGAGCAGTACTTC. Full variable domain (outside the CDR3, taken from reference TRBV5-4 and TRBJ2-7): ETGVTQSPTHLIKTRGQQVTLRCSSQSGHNTVSWYQQALGQGPQFIFQYYREEENGRGNFPPRFSGLQFPNYSSELNVNALELDDSALYLCAATTRGFRDKQYEQYFGPGTRLTVT.

The chain links TRBV2 to TRBJ2-5; D possibly corresponds to TRBD1 (5 bases). Germline CDR1 SNHLY, CDR2 FYNNEI. The CDR3 covers 14 residues. V was trimmed by 5 bases and J by 5 bases, leaving 15 bases between them. The CDR3 DNA sequence: TGTGCCAGCAGTACCCAGACAGTAGGGGAGACCCAGTACTTC. This encodes CASSTQTVGETQYF.

This rearrangement joins TRBV27 to TRBJ1-1, with D possibly being TRBD1 (6 bases). The CDR3 covers 18 residues. The V end was cut by 2 bases, the J end by 0 bases, with 19 bases between. Germline CDR1 MNHEY, CDR2 SMNVEV (reference sequence). CDR3 DNA sequence: TGTGCCAGCAGTTTAGGCGGGGGCCGTCGTTCTATGAACACTGAAGCTTTCTTT. Its protein is CASSLGGGRRSMNTEAFF.

The V and J genes are TRBV11-2 and TRBJ2-3; no reliable D call. Germline V lookup: CDR1 SGHAT, CDR2 FQNNGV. The length of the CDR3 is 14 residues. The V and J ends lost 3 bases and 2 bases respectively, with 9 bases between them. Here the CDR3 reads CASSLSQSTDTQYF. The CDR3 DNA follows: TGTGCCAGCAGCTTGTCGCAGTCCACAGATACGCAGTATTTT.

CDR3 nucleotide sequence: TGTGCCAGCAACTACGGGGGGTACGCTGAAGCTTTCTTT. Protein: CASNYGGYAEAFF. The chain uses TRBV2 and TRBJ1-1; a weak D match, TRBD1 (5 bases). Germline CDR1 and CDR2: SNHLY and FYNNEI. V lost 7 bases to trimming and J lost 6 bases, with 15 bases between them. The CDR3 loop spans 13 amino acids.

This clone came up once. This chain connects TRBV27 to TRBJ2-2, with 7 bases identical to TRBD2. The CDR3 totals 15 residues. The germline CDR1 and CDR2 sequences are MNHEY and SMNVEV (reference sequence). Trimming at V came to 5 bases and at J to 8 bases, leaving 11 bases not matched to a gene. CDR3 loop: CASSPETSSMGELFF. DNA for the CDR3: TGTGCCAGCAGTCCAGAGACTAGCTCTATGGGGGAGCTGTTTTTT.

This clone occurred once. The J gene is TRBJ2-7, the V gene TRBV18, with D perhaps TRBD2 (6 bases). V was trimmed by 3 bases and J by 3 bases, leaving 15 bases between them. This CDR3 is built from 15 residues. The germline V gene encodes CDR1 KGHSH and CDR2 LQKENI. CDR3 sequence: CASSPPSRERYEQYF. For the CDR3, the DNA is TGTGCCAGCTCACCCCCCAGCCGGGAGCGCTACGAGCAGTACTTC.

The chain recombines TRBV19 with TRBJ2-5; 8 positions match TRBD2. The J segment lost 4 bases and the V segment lost 4 bases, leaving 14 bases of the junction unmatched. Germline lookup yields CDR1 LNHDA and CDR2 SQIVND (reference sequence). CDR3 length: 17 amino acids. The CDR3 sequence: CASSSPSGGGVRETQYF. The CDR3 DNA follows: TGTGCCAGTAGTAGCCCCAGCGGGGGTGGCGTTCGAGAGACCCAGTACTTC.

On this clone: A much larger clonotype is one base distant, so this may be a read error. The J gene is TRBJ2-7, the V gene TRBV5-6; 7 positions agree with TRBD1. Germline V gene lookup returns CDR1 SGHDT and CDR2 YYEEEE. This CDR3 is built from 13 residues. With V trimmed by 0 bases and J by 3 bases, 0 bases remained unmatched. CDR3 residues: CASSLDRGYEQYF. CDR3 in DNA: TGTGCCAGCAGCTTGGACAGGGGCTACGAGCAGTACTTC.

The rearrangement joins TRBV12-3 or TRBV12-4 to TRBJ2-5; D may be TRBD1 (6 bases). CDR3 size: 13 residues. Deletions cut 5 bases from V and 1 base from J, with 8 bases between. The CDR3 region has the DNA TGTGCCAGCAGTCAGGGGATCCAAGAGACCCAGTACTTC. The encoded protein is CASSQGIQETQYF.

J is TRBJ2-7 and V is TRBV3-1 (or the pseudogene TRBV3-2), with TRBD2 identical over 7 bases. Germline V gene sequence: CDR1 LGHDT, CDR2 YNNKEL (reference sequence). CDR3 length: 13 residues. The V segment lost 4 bases and the J segment 3 bases; nucleotides outside the gene matches: 3. In DNA form, the CDR3 reads TGTGCCAGCAGCCGCGGGGGAGACTACGAGCAGTACTTC. Protein product: CASSRGGDYEQYF.

V usage is TRBV11-2 and J usage is TRBJ2-3; possible D gene TRBD2, 7 bases. V lost 5 bases, J lost 0 bases, and 21 bases lay in between. Germline-derived CDR1 and CDR2 are SGHAT and FQNNGV. The CDR3 sequence is 18 residues long. For the CDR3, the DNA is TGTGCCAGCAGCCCGGGGGGATTCGGGGGCCAAAGCACAGATACGCAGTATTTT. The encoded protein is CASSPGGFGGQSTDTQYF.

The DNA for the CDR3 is TGTGCCAGCAGCCCCAGGGTCGAAAACACCATATATTTT. Protein: CASSPRVENTIYF. The chain couples TRBV7-9 to TRBJ1-3, with TRBD1 as a possible D gene (5 bases). Trimming left V 5 bases short and J 6 bases short, with 11 bases between. The germline gives CDR1 SEHNR, CDR2 FQNEAQ (reference sequence). The CDR3 has 13 residues.

The chain combines TRBV5-6 with TRBJ2-1; no firm D call. Germline CDR1 is SGHDT and CDR2 is YYEEEE. The ends were cut back, 2 bases at V and 8 bases at J, with 14 bases in the middle. This CDR3 is built from 14 residues. CDR3 region: CASSFNVQAYEQFF. The CDR3 DNA reads as TGTGCCAGCAGCTTCAACGTTCAGGCGTATGAGCAGTTCTTC.